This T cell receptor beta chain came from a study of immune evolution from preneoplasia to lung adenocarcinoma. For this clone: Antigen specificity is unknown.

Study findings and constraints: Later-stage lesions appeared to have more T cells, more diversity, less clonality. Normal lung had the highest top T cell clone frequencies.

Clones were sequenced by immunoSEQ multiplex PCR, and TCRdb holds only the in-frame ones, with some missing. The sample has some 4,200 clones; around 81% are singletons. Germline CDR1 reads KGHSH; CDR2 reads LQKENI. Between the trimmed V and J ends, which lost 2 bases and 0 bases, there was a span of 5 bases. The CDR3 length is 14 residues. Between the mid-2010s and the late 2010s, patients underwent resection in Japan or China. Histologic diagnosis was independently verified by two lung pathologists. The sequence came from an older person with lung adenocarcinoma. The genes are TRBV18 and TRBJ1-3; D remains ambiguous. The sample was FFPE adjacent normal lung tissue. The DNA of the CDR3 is TGTGCCAGCTCACCAATCAGCTCTGGAAACACCATATATTTT. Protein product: CASSPISSGNTIYF. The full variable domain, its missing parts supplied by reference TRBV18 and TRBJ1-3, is NAGVMQNPRHLVRRRGQEARLRCSPMKGHSHVYWYRQLPEEGLKFMVYLQKENIIDESGMPKERFSAEFPKEGPSILRIQQVVRGDSAAYFCASSPISSGNTIYFGEGSWLTVV.